The entry below describes one TCR beta chain. Its antigen is unidentified. Each CDR3 protein is one row after TCRdb ran MiXCR on the reads. The profile shows around 540,000 distinct CDR3 sequences, more than 30% of them singletons. This sample is drawn from a study of T cell repertoires in cytomegalovirus infection. Study-wide context: In the study, CMV epitopes included recently identified HLA-C-restricted and well-studied HLA-B-restricted ones. Public TCR beta signatures provided an indication of both CMV infection and a matching HLA type. Findings of the study overall: Carriers of CMV plus the relevant HLA were identified by cumulative public TCR beta family frequency. Predominance within the ex vivo response was attributable to HLA-C-restricted CMV-specific TCR beta clonotypes.

The material sequenced was cultured PBMCs, taken from culture after CMV antigen stimulation. This TCR was sampled from a human donor in good health (CMV status not recorded). Some clones in this sample may be carry-over from other donors' samples.

The CDR3 spells CASSRGRGTADYTGELFF. DNA of the CDR3: TGTGCCAGCAGCAGGGGGCGGGGGACAGCGGATTACACCGGGGAGCTGTTTTTT. The chain has TRBV5-4 and TRBJ2-2; TRBD1 or TRBD2 may be the D gene (7 bases each). Trimming pared 4 bases from V and 3 bases from J, leaving 22 bases between. This CDR3 region has 18 residues. Germline CDR1 is SGHNT and CDR2 is YYREEE (reference sequence). Looking up the rest from reference TRBV5-4 and TRBJ2-2 gives the full variable domain: ETGVTQSPTHLIKTRGQQVTLRCSSQSGHNTVSWYQQALGQGPQFIFQYYREEENGRGNFPPRFSGLQFPNYSSELNVNALELDDSALYLCASSRGRGTADYTGELFFGEGSRLTVL.